What follows are 2 T cell receptor beta chains derived from one specimen sequenced in a study of molecular identifiers for immune sequencing clone quantification. TCRdb reprocessed the PCR reads via MiXCR and lists one record per CDR3 protein. This table holds a few hundred thousand distinct CDR3 sequences, roughly 26% found once. The specimen was naive CD8+ T cells from blood, with Jurkat cell RNA spiked in. Subset meaning: FACS-sorted CD8+CD4-CCR7+CD45RA+ naive T cells. These TCRs come from a human donor in good health. Some libraries in this study had Jurkat cell RNA spiked in.

This clonotype has a count of ten or more. The CDR3 coding sequence is TGCAGCGTTGAGCCAAATCCCGGGAATGAGCAGTTCTTC. Translation: CSVEPNPGNEQFF. This chain connects TRBV29-1 to TRBJ2-1; no firm D call. This CDR3 contains 13 residues. Between the trimmed V and J ends, which lost 3 bases and 7 bases, there was a span of 13 bases. Germline V gives CDR1 SQVTM, CDR2 ANQGSEA.

This clonotype was seen a handful of times. This chain connects TRBV27 to TRBJ1-1; TRBD1 aligns across 8 bases. Per germline, CDR1 MNHEY and CDR2 SMNVEV (reference sequence). V lost 4 bases, J lost 1 base, and 8 bases stayed unmatched. The CDR3 totals 16 residues. CDR3: CASSSIQGVANTEAFF. In DNA, the CDR3 is TGTGCCAGCAGTTCCATACAGGGGGTAGCGAACACTGAAGCTTTCTTT.